The present T cell receptor (beta chain) was sequenced within a study of CD8 T cells in ankylosing spondylitis. General study results and limits: Existing reports had already noted some motif variants in reactive arthritis synovial fluid and blood. A TCR beta motif made of several highly homologous variants seemed typical of ankylosing spondylitis blood. Reports say disease-linked clones showed up significantly more in matched ankylosing spondylitis synovial fluid.

Germline lookup yields CDR1 SGDLS and CDR2 YYNGEE. Losses at the gene ends were 4 bases for V and 4 bases for J; bases not matched to a gene: 10. This CDR3 has 15 residues. In making TCR beta libraries, quantitative 5'-RACE with molecular barcodes was used. TCRdb re-analysed the 5' RACE reads in MiXCR, keeping a single row per CDR3 protein. The sample includes under 300,000 distinct CDR3 sequences, approximately 20% seen only once; the top ten take approximately 32%. Notes on this clonotype: No antigen is known for it.

The clonotype comes from a male donor with ankylosing spondylitis or in good health (not recorded which). The gene calls are TRBV9 and TRBJ2-7, with TRBD2 matching 8 bases. The sample comprised blood, either unsorted or a sorted T cell fraction (not recorded which). The CDR3 loop is CASSPGGGARYEQYF. In nucleotides, the CDR3 is TGTGCCAGCAGCCCCGGGGGGGGGGCTAGGTACGAGCAGTACTTC.